This TCR beta chain appears in the sequencing data of a study of blood T cell repertoires in COVID-19. Study-level background: COVID-19 samples from acute and convalescent phases originated in the United States, Italy and Spain.

In the authors' methods: Reference gene primers were amplified, and this amplification served to estimate nucleated cell counts. TCRdb keeps only in-frame clones here, not all; method: immunoSEQ multiplex PCR. That table gives V, J and clone size, and the DNA gave D and trimming. This table holds roughly 250,000 clones, approximately 84% found once. The receptor comes from a woman over 75 with acute or convalescent COVID-19. What was sequenced was peripheral blood.

CDR3 protein: CASSIGLDSYEQYF. Here the CDR3 DNA reads TGTGCCAGTAGTATCGGTTTAGACTCCTACGAGCAGTACTTC. The chain is built from TRBV19 and TRBJ2-7; the D is unclear. CDR1 LNHDA and CDR2 SQIVND come from the germline V gene (reference sequence). Trimming removed 3 bases at V and 0 bases at J, with 9 bases between. There are 14 residues in the CDR3. Using reference TRBV19 and TRBJ2-7 for the parts outside the CDR3, the full variable domain is DGGITQSPKYLFRKEGQNVTLSCEQNLNHDAMYWYRQDPGQGLRLIYYSQIVNDFQKGDIAEGYSVSREKKESFPLTVTSAQKNPTAFYLCASSIGLDSYEQYFGPGTRLTVT.